This T cell receptor (beta chain) was captured by sequencing in a study of T cell responses to AZD1222 COVID-19 vaccine. The CDR3 extends over 15 amino acids. Looked up from germline, CDR1 is LGHNA and CDR2 is YNFKEQ. Trimming left V 3 bases short and J 2 bases short, with 10 bases between. Regarding the study as a whole: Within unmutated variant regions lay the reported targets of nearly half of spike-specific TCRs. At baseline, seropositivity was found in only a handful of AZD1222 recipients.

TCRdb's table, derived via immunoSEQ multiplex PCR, lists solely in-frame clones and lacks some. The sample contains around 110,000 clones, roughly 87% of which appear only once. With respect to this clone: What it recognizes is unknown.

Material: peripheral blood, obtained on day 0 of AZD1222 vaccination. The chain joins TRBV4-2 to TRBJ1-4, with D unclear. The clonotype was recovered from an adult in good health. The CDR3 sequence is CASSHSKATNEKLFF. Written as DNA, the CDR3 is TGTGCCAGCAGCCATTCCAAGGCTACTAATGAAAAACTGTTTTTT.